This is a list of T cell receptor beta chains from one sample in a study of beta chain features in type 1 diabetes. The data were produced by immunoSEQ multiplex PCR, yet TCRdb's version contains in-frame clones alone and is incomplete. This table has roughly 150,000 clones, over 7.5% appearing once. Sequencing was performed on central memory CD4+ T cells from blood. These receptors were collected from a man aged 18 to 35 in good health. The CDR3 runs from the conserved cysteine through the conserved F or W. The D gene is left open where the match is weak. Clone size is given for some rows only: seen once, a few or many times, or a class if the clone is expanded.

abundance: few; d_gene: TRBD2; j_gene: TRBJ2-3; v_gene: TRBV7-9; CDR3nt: TGTGCCAGCAGCTTTACTAGCGGGAGCACAGATACGCAGTATTTT; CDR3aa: CASSFTSGSTDTQYF
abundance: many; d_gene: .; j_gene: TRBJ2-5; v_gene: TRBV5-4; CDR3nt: TGTGCCAGCAGCACAGGACAGACTCAAGAGACCCAGTACTTC; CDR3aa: CASSTGQTQETQYF
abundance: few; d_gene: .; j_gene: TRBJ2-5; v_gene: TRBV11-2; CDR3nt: TGTGCCAGCAGCTCCCAAGGACTGCAAGAGACCCAGTACTTC; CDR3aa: CASSSQGLQETQYF
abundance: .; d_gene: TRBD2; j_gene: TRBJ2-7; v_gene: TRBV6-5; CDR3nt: TGTGCCAGCAGTCGCAGCGGGGTCTACGAGCAGTACTTC; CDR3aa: CASSRSGVYEQYF
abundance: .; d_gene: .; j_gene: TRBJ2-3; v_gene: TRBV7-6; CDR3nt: TGTACCAGCAGCTTATTCGGGACAGATACGCAGTATTTT; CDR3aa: CTSSLFGTDTQYF
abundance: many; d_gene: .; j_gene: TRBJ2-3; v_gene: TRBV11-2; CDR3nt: TGTGCCAGCAGCCTAGGACTGAGCACAGATACGCAGTATTTT; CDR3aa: CASSLGLSTDTQYF
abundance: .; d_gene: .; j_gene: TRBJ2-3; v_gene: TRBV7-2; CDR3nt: TGTGCCAGCAGCACCAGACTGGGGGGAACTAGCACAGATACGCAGTATTTT; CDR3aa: CASSTRLGGTSTDTQYF
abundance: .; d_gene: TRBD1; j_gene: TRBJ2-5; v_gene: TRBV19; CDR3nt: TGTGCCAGTAGACAGGGGGCGGAGACCCAGTACTTC; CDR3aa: CASRQGAETQYF
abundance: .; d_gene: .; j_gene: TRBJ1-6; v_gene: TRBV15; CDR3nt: TGTGCCACCAGCAGGGGCGGTAGGGGTTCACCCCTCCACTTT; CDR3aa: CATSRGGRGSPLHF
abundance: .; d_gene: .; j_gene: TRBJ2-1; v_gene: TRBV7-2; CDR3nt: TGTGCCAGCAGCTTTTACAATAATGAGCAGTTCTTC; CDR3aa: CASSFYNNEQFF
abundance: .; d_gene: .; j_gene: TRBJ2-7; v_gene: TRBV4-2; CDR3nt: TGTGCCAGCAGCTTGACTGGGTACGAGCAGTACTTC; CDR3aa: CASSLTGYEQYF
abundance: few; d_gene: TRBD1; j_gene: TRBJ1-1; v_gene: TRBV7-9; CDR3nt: TGCGCCAGCAGCTTTCGGACAGGGGCGATGAACACTGAAGCTTTCTTT; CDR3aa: CASSFRTGAMNTEAFF